Following are 25 T cell receptor beta chains from one sample sequenced in a study of blood T cells in healthy people across ages. Next came a second PCR, run for about 7 to 12 cycles, which used a sample-barcoded 5' primer along with a J-beta primer mix. TCRdb reprocessed the 5' RACE reads via MiXCR and lists one record per CDR3 protein. The sample has around 2 million distinct CDR3 sequences; around 42% are singletons. Material: blood. The receptors originated from a human donor in good health.

Notes on this clonotype: Compared with germline, one end of the junction differs, possibly owing to a read error. CDR3 sequence: CSVDHWEPSGNTRYF. As DNA, the CDR3 is TGCAGCGTTGATCACTGGGAACCCTCTGGAAACACCAGATATTTT. V and J are TRBV29-1 and TRBJ1-3; D remains unclear. Germline values: CDR1 SQVTM, CDR2 ANQGSEA. This CDR3 is 15 amino acids long.

The sample holds a few counts of this clonotype. The chain links TRBV29-1 to TRBJ2-5, with D possibly matching TRBD2 (5 bases). V lost 5 bases to trimming and J lost 11 bases, with 27 bases between them. The CDR3 spans 15 residues. Germline V gene data show CDR1 as SQVTM and CDR2 as ANQGSEA. This CDR3 is CSVKFLARLSNEQYF. The CDR3 DNA follows: TGCAGCGTTAAGTTTTTAGCGAGGCTTAGCAATGAGCAGTACTTC. Variable domain in full (rest from reference TRBV29-1 and TRBJ2-5): SAVISQKPSRDICQRGTSLTIQCQVDSQVTMMFWYRQQPGQSLTLIATANQGSEATYESGFVIDKFPISRPNLTFSTLTVSNMSPEDSSIYLCSVKFLARLSNEQYFGPGTRLLVL.

In this sample, this clonotype turned up a few times. The chain carries TRBV6-6 and TRBJ2-3; D unresolved. Germline-derived CDR1 and CDR2 are MNHNY and SVGAGI (reference sequence). The V and J ends lost 5 bases and 6 bases respectively, with 15 bases between them. CDR3 length: 14 amino acids. DNA for the CDR3: TGTGCCAGCAGTCCTACCGGGCGCCGGGATACGCAGTATTTT. Protein product: CASSPTGRRDTQYF.

This clonotype appeared a few times. The chain carries TRBV5-1 and TRBJ1-2; D ambiguous. This CDR3 comprises 13 residues. The V gene's germline CDR1 is SGHRS and CDR2 YFSETQ. The germline V and J ends were trimmed by 4 bases and 8 bases, with 15 bases remaining between them. In DNA, the CDR3 is TGCGCCAGCAGCGAGGGTGGCAGCGGGGGCTACACCTTC. Its protein is CASSEGGSGGYTF.

The chain is built from TRBV2 and TRBJ2-2, with D hard to call. V gave up 0 bases and J gave up 1 base, with 3 bases separating them. This CDR3 is 14 amino acids long. Germline V gene lookup returns CDR1 SNHLY and CDR2 FYNNEI. In DNA, the CDR3 is TGTGCCAGCAGTGAAGCTTTGAACACCGGGGAGCTGTTTTTT. It yields the protein CASSEALNTGELFF.

The rearrangement links TRBV6-5 to TRBJ2-3; D is undetermined. The germline V gene has CDR1 MNHEY and CDR2 SVGAGI. With 6 bases removed from V and 4 bases from J, the gap between germline ends came to 14 bases. This CDR3 has 14 amino acids. The CDR3 coding sequence is TGTGCCAGCAGCTCCTTTTCCCGGGCAGATACGCAGTATTTT. It is translated as CASSSFSRADTQYF.

This sequence joins TRBV6-5 and TRBJ2-1; 7 bases are a match to TRBD2. Germline V gene sequence: CDR1 MNHEY, CDR2 SVGAGI. This CDR3 has 17 residues. The trim removed 3 bases at V and 8 bases at J, leaving 16 bases unmatched. The CDR3 DNA is TGTGCCAGCAGTTATAAACCTATCTCGGCTGGGGGGGATGAGCAGTTCTTC. As protein: CASSYKPISAGGDEQFF.

CDR3 sequence (DNA): TGTGCCAGCAGCTTAGCTCCGGATGGATCCTACAATGAGCAGTTCTTC. Translation gives CASSLAPDGSYNEQFF. The chain joins TRBV7-2 to TRBJ2-1; no definite D call. Germline CDR1 is SGHTA and CDR2 is FQGNSA. This CDR3 region has 16 residues. V lost 0 bases and J lost 1, with 10 bases in between. The whole variable domain, filled in from reference TRBV7-2 and TRBJ2-1, reads GAGVSQSPSNKVTEKGKDVELRCDPISGHTALYWYRQSLGQGLEFLIYFQGNSAPDKSGLPSDRFSAERTGGSVSTLTIQRTQQEDSAVYLCASSLAPDGSYNEQFFGPGTRLTVL.

The chain is built from TRBV6-2 or TRBV6-3 and TRBJ2-3; weak D call: TRBD1 (6 bases). With 0 bases removed from V and 4 bases from J, the gap between germline ends came to 11 bases. CDR3 size: 15 residues. Germline CDR1 and CDR2: MNHEY and SVGEGT. DNA of the CDR3: TGTGCCAGCAGTTACTCGCCTGGGGGCCCAGATACGCAGTATTTT. Translating it yields CASSYSPGGPDTQYF.

This clonotype was counted between two and nine times. The junction and the germline gene differ at one end; a read error may be behind it. The V and J genes are TRBV6-2 or TRBV6-3 and TRBJ2-7, with D perhaps TRBD1 or TRBD2 (5 bases each). Germline loops: CDR1 MNHEY, CDR2 SVGEGT. This CDR3 has 16 residues. The CDR3 region is CASSSGATAYSNEQYF. The CDR3 coding sequence is TGTGCCAGCAGTTCCGGGGCTACAGCTTACTCCAACGAGCAGTACTTC.

In this sample, this clonotype turned up a few times. This chain uses TRBV6-2 or TRBV6-3 with TRBJ2-4; D unclear. This CDR3 is built from 12 residues. V dropped 4 bases and J dropped 8 bases, with 9 bases sitting between them. CDR1 MNHEY and CDR2 SVGEGT come from the germline V gene. The CDR3 DNA is TGTGCCAGCAGTTCCCCCGCGTACATTCAGTACTTC. Translated: CASSSPAYIQYF.

The CDR3 DNA reads as TGTGCCAGCAGCTCCACAGGGGGGGCTGGCAATCAGCCCCAGCATTTT. It encodes CASSSTGGAGNQPQHF. This chain joins TRBV7-2 and TRBJ1-5; 8 bases are a match to TRBD1. The CDR3 length is 16 residues. From germline, CDR1 is SGHTA and CDR2 FQGNSA. J lost 2 bases, V lost 4 bases, and 7 bases had no gene match.

In this sample, this clonotype turned up a few times. The rearrangement links TRBV10-3 to TRBJ2-3; TRBD1 matches 8 bases. V trimming: 7 bases; J trimming: 2 bases; junction bases outside the gene matches: 5. The CDR3 consists of 14 residues. Germline CDR1 reads ENHRY; CDR2 reads SYGVKD. The CDR3 bases are TGTGCCATCAAGCTGGGACAGGACACAGATACGCAGTATTTT. It is translated as CAIKLGQDTDTQYF.

The V call is TRBV20-1, the J call TRBJ1-2, with D hard to call. Trimming stripped 1 base from V and 4 bases from J, with 10 bases between. Germline loops: CDR1 DFQATT, CDR2 SNEGSKA (reference sequence). CDR3 length: 13 residues. CDR3 DNA sequence: TGCAGTGCTAGAGTCCCAAATGGCTATGGCTACACCTTC. This gives the protein CSARVPNGYGYTF.

This chain joins TRBV10-3 and TRBJ2-3, with D possibly TRBD2 on 5 matching bases. The CDR3 has 13 residues. V was shortened by 2 bases and J by 2 bases, with 5 bases between the two germline ends. The germline CDR1 and CDR2 sequences are ENHRY and SYGVKD. In nucleotides, the CDR3 is TGTGCCATCAGTGAGCGGGACACAGATACGCAGTATTTT. This codes for CAISERDTDTQYF.

The table lists this clonotype with a few counts. This chain links TRBV4-3 with TRBJ1-5, with 8 bases lining up with TRBD1. This CDR3 contains 14 residues. The trim removed 0 bases at V and 7 bases at J, leaving 2 bases unmatched. Germline values: CDR1 LGHNA, CDR2 YSLEER. DNA for the CDR3: TGCGCCAGCAGCCAAGAACAGGGGGTGCAGCCCCAGCATTTT. Translated: CASSQEQGVQPQHF.

The rearrangement links TRBV20-1 to TRBJ2-5; TRBD2 matches at 9 bases. Germline V gene sequence: CDR1 DFQATT, CDR2 SNEGSKA (reference sequence). This CDR3 region has 13 residues. V trimming: 4 bases; J trimming: 2 bases; junction bases outside the gene matches: 2. The CDR3 spells CSAMAGGQETQYF. The CDR3 DNA reads TGCAGTGCTATGGCGGGGGGGCAAGAGACCCAGTACTTC.

The gene calls are TRBV7-2 and TRBJ2-3, with no clear D. The CDR3 has 12 residues. Germline V lookup: CDR1 SGHTA, CDR2 FQGNSA. Trimming took off 8 bases at V and 2 bases at J, with 8 bases between the two ends. CDR3 sequence: CASARSTDTQYF. The CDR3 DNA reads TGTGCCAGCGCGAGGTCCACAGATACGCAGTATTTT.

The chain uses TRBV29-1 and TRBJ1-1; D is undetermined. The CDR3 length is 14 residues. Germline V gene lookup returns CDR1 SQVTM and CDR2 ANQGSEA. The ends were cut back, 8 bases at V and 5 bases at J, with 21 bases in the middle. The CDR3 coding sequence is TGCAGCATGGACCGAGGAGGAGGGTCTACTGAAGCTTTCTTT. Its translation is CSMDRGGGSTEAFF.

This clonotype was seen at least ten times. The chain couples TRBV29-1 to TRBJ2-1; 7 nucleotides match TRBD1. Germline-derived CDR1 and CDR2 are SQVTM and ANQGSEA. This CDR3 has 14 amino acids. J gave up 5 bases and V 4 bases, and 8 bases lay outside the gene matches. This chain's CDR3 is CSVVTGTADNEQFF. In DNA, the CDR3 is TGCAGCGTTGTTACGGGGACAGCAGACAATGAGCAGTTCTTC.

This clonotype appeared a few times. V usage is TRBV28 and J usage is TRBJ2-5, with D uncertain. CDR1 and CDR2 from the germline V gene are MDHEN and SYDVKM. The V end lost 8 bases, the J end lost 1 base, and 14 bases lay between the germline ends. CDR3 size: 14 residues. CDR3 DNA sequence: TGTGCCAGCTCCACCAGACATAGCCAAGAGACCCAGTACTTC. It codes for CASSTRHSQETQYF.

The chain employs TRBV20-1 and TRBJ2-1; TRBD2 matches at 7 bases. V dropped 5 bases and J dropped 1; count of bases not matched to a gene: 14. The CDR3 covers 17 residues. The germline V gene encodes CDR1 DFQATT and CDR2 SNEGSKA (reference sequence). CDR3 DNA sequence: TGCAGTGCTCTCCCGCGAGGGAGCGGGGCGTCCTACAATGAGCAGTTCTTC. This translates into CSALPRGSGASYNEQFF.

This clonotype has at least ten counts. This chain connects TRBV7-8 to TRBJ2-5, with D perhaps TRBD2 (6 bases). The CDR3 is 16 amino acids. V dropped 0 bases and J dropped 4 bases, with 15 bases sitting between them. Germline values: CDR1 SGHVS, CDR2 FQNEAQ. The CDR3 nucleotides are TGTGCCAGCAGCTTAGCGCGGCTAGTCGGGGGAGAGACCCAGTACTTC. Translation: CASSLARLVGGETQYF.

In this sample, this clonotype turned up a few times. This chain links TRBV29-1 with TRBJ2-1; 11 positions match TRBD2. Trimming removed 7 bases from V and 4 bases from J; junction bases left unmatched: 6. The CDR3 consists of 14 residues. Germline V gives CDR1 SQVTM, CDR2 ANQGSEA. CDR3 residues: CSAIGTSGYNEQFF. CDR3 bases: TGCAGCGCCATCGGGACTAGCGGTTACAATGAGCAGTTCTTC.

This clonotype was recorded a few times. The chain carries TRBV7-3 and TRBJ1-1, with a weak D call TRBD1 (5 bases). Germline CDR1 is SGHTA and CDR2 is FQGTGA. The V end was cut by 4 bases, the J end by 4 bases, with 10 bases between. The CDR3 runs to 13 residues. The CDR3 spells CASSSRGVTEAFF. The CDR3 DNA is TGTGCCAGCAGCTCACGGGGGGTCACTGAAGCTTTCTTT.